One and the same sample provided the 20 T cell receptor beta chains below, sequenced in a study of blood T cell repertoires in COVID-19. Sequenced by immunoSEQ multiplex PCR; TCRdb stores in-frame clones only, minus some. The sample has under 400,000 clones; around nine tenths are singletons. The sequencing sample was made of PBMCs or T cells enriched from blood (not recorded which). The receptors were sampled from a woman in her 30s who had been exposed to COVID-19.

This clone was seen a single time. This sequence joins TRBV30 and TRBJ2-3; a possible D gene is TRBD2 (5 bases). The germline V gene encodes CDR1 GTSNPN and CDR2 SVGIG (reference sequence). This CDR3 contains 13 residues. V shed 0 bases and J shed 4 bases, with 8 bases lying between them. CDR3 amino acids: CAWSVLGPDTQYF. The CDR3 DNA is TGTGCCTGGAGTGTACTAGGCCCAGATACGCAGTATTTT.

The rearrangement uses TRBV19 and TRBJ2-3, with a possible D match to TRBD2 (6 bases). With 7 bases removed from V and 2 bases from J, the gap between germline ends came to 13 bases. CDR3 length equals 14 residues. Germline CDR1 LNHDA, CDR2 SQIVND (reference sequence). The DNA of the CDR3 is TGTGCCAGTACTAGACGGGGGTCCACAGATACGCAGTATTTT. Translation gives CASTRRGSTDTQYF.

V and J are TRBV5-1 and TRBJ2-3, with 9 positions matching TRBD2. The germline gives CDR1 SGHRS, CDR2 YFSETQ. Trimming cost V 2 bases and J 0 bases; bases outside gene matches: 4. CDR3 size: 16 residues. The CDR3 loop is CASSFRGGASTDTQYF. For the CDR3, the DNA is TGCGCCAGCAGCTTCCGCGGGGGGGCTAGCACAGATACGCAGTATTTT.

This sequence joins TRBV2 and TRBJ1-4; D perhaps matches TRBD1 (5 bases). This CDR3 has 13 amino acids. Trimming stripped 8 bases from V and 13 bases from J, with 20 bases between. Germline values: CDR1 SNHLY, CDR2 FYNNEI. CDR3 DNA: TGTGCCAGCGCCATCGTCCCCGGGGGGGGACTGTTTTTT. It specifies CASAIVPGGGLFF.

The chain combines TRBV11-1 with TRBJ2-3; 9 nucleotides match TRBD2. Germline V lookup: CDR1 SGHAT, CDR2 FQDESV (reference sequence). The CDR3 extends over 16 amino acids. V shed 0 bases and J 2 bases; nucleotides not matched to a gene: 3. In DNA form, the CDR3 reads TGTGCCAGCAGCTTAGCGGCTAGCGGGAACACAGATACGCAGTATTTT. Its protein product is CASSLAASGNTDTQYF.

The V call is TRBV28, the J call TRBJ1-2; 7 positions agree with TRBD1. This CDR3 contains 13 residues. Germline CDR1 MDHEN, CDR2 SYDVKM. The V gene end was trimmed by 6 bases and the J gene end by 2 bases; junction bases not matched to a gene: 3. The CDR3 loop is CASRLGGNYGYTF. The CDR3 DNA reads TGTGCCAGCAGGCTAGGGGGCAACTATGGCTACACCTTC.

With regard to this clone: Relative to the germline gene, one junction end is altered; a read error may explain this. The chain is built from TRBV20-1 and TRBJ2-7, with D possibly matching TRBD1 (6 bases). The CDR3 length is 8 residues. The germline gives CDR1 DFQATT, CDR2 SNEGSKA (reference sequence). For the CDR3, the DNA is TGCAGTCCTGGGGGCATGCACTTC. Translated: CSPGGMHF.

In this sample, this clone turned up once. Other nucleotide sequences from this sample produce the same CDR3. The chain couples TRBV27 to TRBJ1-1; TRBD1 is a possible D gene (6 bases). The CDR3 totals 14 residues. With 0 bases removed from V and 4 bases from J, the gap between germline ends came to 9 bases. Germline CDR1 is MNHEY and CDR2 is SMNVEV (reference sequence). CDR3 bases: TGTGCCAGCAGTTTATCTGGGGGCGGCACTGAAGCTTTCTTT. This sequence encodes CASSLSGGGTEAFF.

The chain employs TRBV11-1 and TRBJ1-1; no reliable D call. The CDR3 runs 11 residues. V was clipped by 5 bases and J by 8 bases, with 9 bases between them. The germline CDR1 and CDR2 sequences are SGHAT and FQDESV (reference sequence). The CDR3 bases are TGTGCCAGCAGCCGACGACTAGAAGCTTTCTTT. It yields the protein CASSRRLEAFF.

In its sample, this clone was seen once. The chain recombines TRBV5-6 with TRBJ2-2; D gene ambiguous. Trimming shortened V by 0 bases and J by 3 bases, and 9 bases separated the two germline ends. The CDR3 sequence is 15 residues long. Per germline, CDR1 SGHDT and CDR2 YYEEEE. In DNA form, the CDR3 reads TGTGCCAGCAGCTTGGTTTCCAGTCACACCGGGGAGCTGTTTTTT. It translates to CASSLVSSHTGELFF.

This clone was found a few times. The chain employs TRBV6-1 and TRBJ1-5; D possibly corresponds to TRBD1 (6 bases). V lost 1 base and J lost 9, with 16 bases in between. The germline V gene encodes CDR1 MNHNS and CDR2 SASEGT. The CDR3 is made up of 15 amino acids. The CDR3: CASSEGLQGIRPQHF. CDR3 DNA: TGTGCCAGCAGTGAAGGACTTCAGGGGATAAGGCCCCAGCATTTT.

CDR3 loop: CATSDGGTTEAFF. The CDR3 nucleotides are TGTGCCACCAGTGATGGGGGGACCACTGAAGCTTTCTTT. This chain joins TRBV24-1 and TRBJ1-1; D might be TRBD1 (5 bases). Germline V gives CDR1 KGHDR, CDR2 SFDVKD. The CDR3 runs 13 residues. V lost 3 bases to trimming and J lost 4 bases, with 8 bases between them.

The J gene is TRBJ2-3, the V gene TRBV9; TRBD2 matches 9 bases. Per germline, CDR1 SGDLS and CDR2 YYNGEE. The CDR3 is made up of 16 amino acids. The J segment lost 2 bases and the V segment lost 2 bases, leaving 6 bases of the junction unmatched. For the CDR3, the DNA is TGTGCCAGCAGCGTGGCTAGCGGGGATAACACAGATACGCAGTATTTT. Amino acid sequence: CASSVASGDNTDTQYF.

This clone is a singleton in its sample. The CDR3 loop is CASSQPSRTVDTF. The CDR3 DNA is TGTGCCAGCAGTCAGCCATCGAGGACAGTTGACACCTTC. The V and J genes are TRBV6-2 or TRBV6-3 and TRBJ1-2, with a tentative D call TRBD1 (6 bases). The CDR3 loop spans 13 amino acids. Trimming took 5 bases from V and 12 from J, leaving 19 bases between them. Per the germline V gene, CDR1 is MNHEY and CDR2 is SVGEGT.

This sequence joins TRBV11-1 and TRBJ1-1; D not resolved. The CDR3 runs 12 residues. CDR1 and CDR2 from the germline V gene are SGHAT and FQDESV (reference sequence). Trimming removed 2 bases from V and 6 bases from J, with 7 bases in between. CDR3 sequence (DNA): TGTGCCAGCAGCTTAACGCCGGCTGAAGCTTTCTTT. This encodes CASSLTPAEAFF.

The CDR3 loop is CASRNQGGELFF. CDR3 DNA: TGTGCCAGCAGAAATCAGGGCGGGGAGCTGTTTTTT. The rearrangement uses TRBV6-6 and TRBJ2-2, with TRBD1 as a possible D gene (5 bases). This CDR3 has 12 residues. V lost 6 bases and J 7 bases, leaving 9 bases between the germline ends. CDR1 is MNHNY and CDR2 is SVGAGI in the germline V gene (reference sequence).

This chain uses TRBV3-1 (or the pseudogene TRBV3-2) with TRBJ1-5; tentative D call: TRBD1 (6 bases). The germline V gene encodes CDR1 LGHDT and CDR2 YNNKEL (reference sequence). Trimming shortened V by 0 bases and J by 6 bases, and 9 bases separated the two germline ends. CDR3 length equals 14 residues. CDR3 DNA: TGTGCCAGCAGCCAAGAAAGAGGGGGTCAGCCCCAGCATTTT. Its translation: CASSQERGGQPQHF.

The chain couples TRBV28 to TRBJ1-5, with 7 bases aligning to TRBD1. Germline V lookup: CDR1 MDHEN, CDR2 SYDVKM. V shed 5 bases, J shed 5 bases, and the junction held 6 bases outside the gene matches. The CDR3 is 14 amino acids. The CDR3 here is CASSPTGYYQPQHF. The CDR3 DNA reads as TGTGCCAGCAGTCCGACAGGGTACTATCAGCCCCAGCATTTT.

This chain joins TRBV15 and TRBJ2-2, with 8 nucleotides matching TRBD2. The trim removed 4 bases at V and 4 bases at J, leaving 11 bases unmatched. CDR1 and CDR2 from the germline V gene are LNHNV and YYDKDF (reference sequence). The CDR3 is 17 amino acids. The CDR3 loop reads CATSTLRSGSGTGELFF. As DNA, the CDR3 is TGTGCCACCAGCACCCTTCGGAGCGGGAGTGGCACCGGGGAGCTGTTTTTT.

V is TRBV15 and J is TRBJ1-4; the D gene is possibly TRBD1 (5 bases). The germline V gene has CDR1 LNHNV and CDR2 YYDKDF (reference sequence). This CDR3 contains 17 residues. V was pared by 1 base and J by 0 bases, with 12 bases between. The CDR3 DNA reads TGTGCCACCAGCAGAGTGGGGGGAGGCACAACTAATGAAAAACTGTTTTTT. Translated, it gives CATSRVGGGTTNEKLFF.